The 16 T cell receptor beta chains reported below all come from one sample, sequenced in a study of control samples from healthy donors and cancer patients. Using immunoSEQ multiplex PCR, the repertoire was profiled, and TCRdb retains in-frame clones only, with some absent. The table includes some 95,000 clones, around 90% detected once. What was sequenced was blood. The receptors derive from a human donor in good health. The donor label of this sample is uncertain.

The V call is TRBV7-2, the J call TRBJ2-3, with 12 bases aligning to TRBD2. The V segment lost 2 bases and the J segment 10 bases; nucleotides outside the gene matches: 10. Germline lookup yields CDR1 SGHTA and CDR2 FQGNSA. The CDR3 runs 16 residues. The CDR3 sequence: CASSLYPSGGAGAQYF. The CDR3 coding sequence is TGTGCCAGCAGCTTATACCCTAGCGGGGGGGCTGGGGCGCAGTATTTT.

The rearrangement uses TRBV27 and TRBJ2-7; D tentatively reads TRBD1 or TRBD2 (5 bases each). CDR1 is MNHEY and CDR2 is SMNVEV in the germline V gene (reference sequence). V lost 4 bases, J lost 3 bases, and 10 bases lay in between. The CDR3 totals 13 residues. The DNA for the CDR3 is TGTGCCAGCAGTTCCGTTGGGGGCTACGAGCAGTACTTC. This sequence encodes CASSSVGGYEQYF.

The chain couples TRBV29-1 to TRBJ1-1; D may be TRBD1 (5 bases). The CDR3 totals 12 residues. V was pared by 3 bases and J by 6 bases, with 11 bases between. In germline, CDR1 is SQVTM, CDR2 ANQGSEA. The CDR3 here is CSVDKGGAEAFF. The CDR3 DNA reads as TGCAGCGTTGATAAGGGAGGGGCTGAAGCTTTCTTT.

The chain joins TRBV24-1 to TRBJ2-3; D perhaps matches TRBD1 (5 bases). CDR1 and CDR2 (germline): KGHDR, SFDVKD. The ends were cut back, 3 bases at V and 5 bases at J, with 20 bases in the middle. This CDR3 spans 17 amino acids. DNA of the CDR3: TGTGCCACCAGTGATAGACCGACAGCCGCGCGAAAAGATACGCAGTATTTT. Residues: CATSDRPTAARKDTQYF.

The rearrangement links TRBV7-9 to TRBJ1-2, with a tentative D call TRBD1 (5 bases). Trimming cost V 1 base and J 3 bases, with 6 bases left between them. The V gene's germline CDR1 is SEHNR and CDR2 FQNEAQ (reference sequence). This CDR3 is 13 amino acids long. The CDR3 sequence is CASSLVGDYGYTF. DNA of the CDR3: TGTGCCAGCAGCTTAGTAGGGGACTATGGCTACACCTTC.

This chain's CDR3 is CASSLGGFNEKLFF. The CDR3 nucleotides read TGCGCCAGCAGCTTGGGAGGATTTAATGAAAAACTGTTTTTT. This rearrangement joins TRBV5-1 to TRBJ1-4; D is ambiguous. Per the germline V gene, CDR1 is SGHRS and CDR2 is YFSETQ. Trimming shortened V by 0 bases and J by 4 bases, and 7 bases separated the two germline ends. This CDR3 is built from 14 residues.

The chain combines TRBV5-6 with TRBJ2-5; D not certain. This CDR3 is 14 amino acids long. Germline assignment: CDR1 SGHDT and CDR2 YYEEEE. V dropped 1 base and J dropped 3 bases, with 10 bases sitting between them. The CDR3 sequence: CASSLTSVKETQYF. As DNA, the CDR3 is TGTGCCAGCAGCTTGACGTCAGTTAAAGAGACCCAGTACTTC.

The V gene is TRBV12-3 or TRBV12-4, the J gene TRBJ1-6, with D uncertain. This CDR3 comprises 13 residues. V was pared by 5 bases and J by 8 bases, with 10 bases between. The CDR3 sequence: CASSLGPDSPLHF. In nucleotides, the CDR3 is TGTGCCAGCAGTCTAGGCCCGGATTCACCCCTCCACTTT.

This clone appeared a single time. This rearrangement joins TRBV5-1 to TRBJ1-2, with D uncertain. This CDR3 comprises 15 residues. The V gene's germline CDR1 is SGHRS and CDR2 YFSETQ. With 0 bases removed from V and 5 bases from J, the gap between germline ends came to 14 bases. CDR3 amino acids: CASSLDLSGGYGYTF. DNA of the CDR3: TGCGCCAGCAGCTTGGATCTTAGCGGCGGGTATGGCTACACCTTC.

The J gene is TRBJ1-5, the V gene TRBV25-1, with a tentative D call TRBD1 (5 bases). Germline V gene data show CDR1 as MGHDK and CDR2 as SYGVNS. The CDR3 sequence is 13 residues long. Trimming took off 5 bases at V and 6 bases at J, with 11 bases between the two ends. This chain's CDR3 is CASSQGEGQPQHF. CDR3 sequence (DNA): TGTGCCAGCAGTCAGGGAGAGGGTCAGCCCCAGCATTTT. Full variable domain (rest looked up from reference TRBV25-1 and TRBJ1-5): EADIYQTPRYLVIGTGKKITLECSQTMGHDKMYWYQQDPGMELHLIHYSYGVNSTEKGDLSSESTVSRIRTEHFPLTLESARPSHTSQYLCASSQGEGQPQHFGDGTRLSIL.

The rearrangement links TRBV6-5 to TRBJ2-7; TRBD1 agrees at 12 bases. From germline, CDR1 is MNHEY and CDR2 SVGAGI. J was trimmed by 7 bases and V by 7 bases; bases with no gene match: 8. This CDR3 has 14 amino acids. The CDR3 DNA reads TGTGCCAGCAAAGCGGGACAGGGGGCGCGAGAGCAGTACTTC. The encoded protein is CASKAGQGAREQYF.

The CDR3 protein is CASSESGQGLLLFF. The CDR3 nucleotides are TGTGCCAGCAGTGAAAGTGGCCAGGGACTATTACTGTTTTTT. The V and J genes are TRBV6-1 and TRBJ1-4, with D perhaps TRBD1 (5 bases). Trimming cost V 2 bases and J 13 bases, with 17 bases left between them. Germline V gene data show CDR1 as MNHNS and CDR2 as SASEGT. The CDR3 spans 14 residues.

This chain connects TRBV12-3 or TRBV12-4 to TRBJ2-7; tentative D call: TRBD1 (6 bases). CDR3 length: 13 residues. The V end lost 6 bases, the J end lost 2 bases, and 11 bases lay between the germline ends. CDR3 loop: CASSPGTTYEQYF. Here the CDR3 DNA reads TGTGCCAGCAGCCCCGGGACAACCTACGAGCAGTACTTC.

The chain recombines TRBV2 with TRBJ2-7; 11 nucleotides align to TRBD2. Losses at the gene ends were 8 bases for V and 7 bases for J; bases not matched to a gene: 4. This CDR3 has 12 residues. Germline assignment: CDR1 SNHLY and CDR2 FYNNEI. The CDR3 spells CASSLAGGEQYF. The CDR3 DNA sequence: TGTGCCAGCTCTCTAGCGGGGGGAGAGCAGTACTTC.

The rearrangement joins TRBV7-2 to TRBJ1-1; D is perhaps TRBD1 (5 bases). The CDR3 spans 14 residues. Between the trimmed V and J ends, which lost 2 bases and 1 base, there was a span of 8 bases. CDR1 SGHTA and CDR2 FQGNSA come from the germline V gene. The CDR3 loop is CASSLPTGNTEAFF. The DNA for the CDR3 is TGTGCCAGCAGCTTACCTACAGGGAACACTGAAGCTTTCTTT.

The chain has TRBV6-5 and TRBJ1-5; 8 bases align to TRBD1. The CDR3 sequence is 13 residues long. Germline V lookup: CDR1 MNHEY, CDR2 SVGAGI. The ends lost 5 bases at V and 6 bases at J; junction bases unmatched: 3. For the CDR3, the DNA is TGTGCCAGCAGTAAGGACAGGGCTCAGCCCCAGCATTTT. This gives the protein CASSKDRAQPQHF.